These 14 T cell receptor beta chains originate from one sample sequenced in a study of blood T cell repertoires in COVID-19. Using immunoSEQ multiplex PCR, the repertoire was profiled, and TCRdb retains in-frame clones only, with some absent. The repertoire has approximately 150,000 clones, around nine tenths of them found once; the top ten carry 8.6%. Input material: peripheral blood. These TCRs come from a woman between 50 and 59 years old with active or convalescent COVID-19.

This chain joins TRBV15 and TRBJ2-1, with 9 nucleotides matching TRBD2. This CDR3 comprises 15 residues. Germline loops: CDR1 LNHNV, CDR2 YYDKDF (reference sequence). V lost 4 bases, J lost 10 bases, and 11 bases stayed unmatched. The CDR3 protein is CATSIRTSAAPEQFF. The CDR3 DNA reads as TGTGCCACCAGCATTAGGACTAGCGCCGCTCCGGAGCAGTTCTTC. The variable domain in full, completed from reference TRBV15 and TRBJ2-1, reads DAMVIQNPRYQVTQFGKPVTLSCSQTLNHNVMYWYQQKSSQAPKLLFHYYDKDFNNEADTPDNFQSRRPNTSFCFLDIRSPGLGDTAMYLCATSIRTSAAPEQFFGPGTRLTVL.

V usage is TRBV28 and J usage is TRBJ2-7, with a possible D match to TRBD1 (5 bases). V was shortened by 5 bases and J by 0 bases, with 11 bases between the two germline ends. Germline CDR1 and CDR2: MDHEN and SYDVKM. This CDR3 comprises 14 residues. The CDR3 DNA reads TGTGCCAGCAGTCTCCGACAGCCCTCCTACGAGCAGTACTTC. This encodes CASSLRQPSYEQYF. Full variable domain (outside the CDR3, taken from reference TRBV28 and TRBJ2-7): DVKVTQSSRYLVKRTGEKVFLECVQDMDHENMFWYRQDPGLGLRLIYFSYDVKMKEKGDIPEGYSVSREKKERFSLILESASTNQTSMYLCASSLRQPSYEQYFGPGTRLTVT.

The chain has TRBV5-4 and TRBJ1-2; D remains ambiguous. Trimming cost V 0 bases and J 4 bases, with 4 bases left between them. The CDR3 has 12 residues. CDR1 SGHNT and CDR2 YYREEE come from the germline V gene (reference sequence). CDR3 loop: CASSLAGYGYTF. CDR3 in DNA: TGTGCCAGCAGCTTGGCCGGCTATGGCTACACCTTC.

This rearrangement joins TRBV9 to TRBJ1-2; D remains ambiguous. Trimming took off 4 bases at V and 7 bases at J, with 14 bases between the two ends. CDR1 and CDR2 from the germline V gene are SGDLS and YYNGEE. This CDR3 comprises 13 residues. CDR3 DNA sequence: TGTGCCAGCAGCCCCCGGGTTACCACTGGCTACACCTTC. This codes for CASSPRVTTGYTF.

The CDR3 DNA reads as TGTGCCAGCACCAGGACAGGCGGAGGCGAGGTCACTGAAGCTTTCTTT. This gives the protein CASTRTGGGEVTEAFF. The J gene is TRBJ1-1, the V gene TRBV5-4; the match to TRBD1 covers 7 bases. The ends lost 6 bases at V and 4 bases at J; junction bases unmatched: 15. CDR3 length equals 16 residues. The germline V gene encodes CDR1 SGHNT and CDR2 YYREEE (reference sequence).

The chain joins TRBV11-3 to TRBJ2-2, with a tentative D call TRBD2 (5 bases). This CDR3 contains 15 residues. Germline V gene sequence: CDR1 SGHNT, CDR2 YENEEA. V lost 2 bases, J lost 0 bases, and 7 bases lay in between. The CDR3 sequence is CASSLRGTNTGELFF. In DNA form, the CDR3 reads TGTGCCAGCAGCTTACGGGGTACGAACACCGGGGAGCTGTTTTTT.

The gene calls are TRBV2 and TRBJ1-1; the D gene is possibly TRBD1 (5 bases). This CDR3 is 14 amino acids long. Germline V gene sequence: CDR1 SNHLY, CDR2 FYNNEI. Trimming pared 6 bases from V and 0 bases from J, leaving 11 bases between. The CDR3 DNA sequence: TGTGCCAGCAGCCGCAGGGTTTTGAACACTGAAGCTTTCTTT. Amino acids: CASSRRVLNTEAFF.

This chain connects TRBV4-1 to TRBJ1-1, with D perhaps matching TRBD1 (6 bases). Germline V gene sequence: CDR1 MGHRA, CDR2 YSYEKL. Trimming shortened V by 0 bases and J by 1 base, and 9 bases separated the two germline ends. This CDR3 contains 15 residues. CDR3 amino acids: CASSQDGQPNTEAFF. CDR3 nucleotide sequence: TGCGCCAGCAGCCAAGACGGACAGCCGAACACTGAAGCTTTCTTT.

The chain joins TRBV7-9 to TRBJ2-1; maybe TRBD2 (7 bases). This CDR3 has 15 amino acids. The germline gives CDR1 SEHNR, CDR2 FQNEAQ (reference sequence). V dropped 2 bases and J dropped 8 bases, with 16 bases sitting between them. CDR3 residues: CASSLPRGGGDEQFF. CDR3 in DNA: TGTGCCAGCAGCTTACCGAGGGGCGGGGGCGATGAGCAGTTCTTC.

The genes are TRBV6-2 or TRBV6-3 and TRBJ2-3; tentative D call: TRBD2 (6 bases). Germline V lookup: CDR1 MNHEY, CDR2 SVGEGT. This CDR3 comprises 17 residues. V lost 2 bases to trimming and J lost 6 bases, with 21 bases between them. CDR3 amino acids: CASSYSSAGPLSDTQYF. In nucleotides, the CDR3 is TGTGCCAGCAGTTACAGTAGCGCGGGACCCTTATCGGATACGCAGTATTTT.

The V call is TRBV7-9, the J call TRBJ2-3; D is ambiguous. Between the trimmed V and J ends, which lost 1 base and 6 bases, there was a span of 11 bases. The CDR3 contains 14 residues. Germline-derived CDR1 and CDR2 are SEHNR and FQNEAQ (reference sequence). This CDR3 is CASSLGQALDTQYF. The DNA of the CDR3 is TGTGCCAGCAGCTTAGGTCAGGCGCTGGATACGCAGTATTTT.

This chain's CDR3 is CASRMTGVGSTEAFF. The CDR3, as DNA: TGTGCCAGCAGGATGACGGGCGTCGGGAGCACTGAAGCTTTCTTT. This sequence joins TRBV6-5 and TRBJ1-1, with no clear D. V dropped 6 bases and J dropped 4 bases, with 18 bases sitting between them. The CDR3 runs to 15 residues. Germline values: CDR1 MNHEY, CDR2 SVGAGI.

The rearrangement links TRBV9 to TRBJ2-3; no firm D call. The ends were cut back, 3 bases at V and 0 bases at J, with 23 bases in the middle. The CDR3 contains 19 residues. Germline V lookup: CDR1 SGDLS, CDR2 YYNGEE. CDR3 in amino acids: CASSGRFPPENPSTDTQYF. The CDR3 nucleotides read TGTGCCAGCAGCGGACGATTCCCCCCGGAGAACCCTAGCACAGATACGCAGTATTTT.

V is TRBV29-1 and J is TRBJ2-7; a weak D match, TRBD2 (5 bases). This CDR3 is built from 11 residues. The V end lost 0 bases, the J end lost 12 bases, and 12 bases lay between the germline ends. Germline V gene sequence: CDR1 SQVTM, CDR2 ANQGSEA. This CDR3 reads CSVEDRLGAYF. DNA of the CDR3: TGCAGCGTTGAAGATAGGTTGGGAGCGTACTTC.